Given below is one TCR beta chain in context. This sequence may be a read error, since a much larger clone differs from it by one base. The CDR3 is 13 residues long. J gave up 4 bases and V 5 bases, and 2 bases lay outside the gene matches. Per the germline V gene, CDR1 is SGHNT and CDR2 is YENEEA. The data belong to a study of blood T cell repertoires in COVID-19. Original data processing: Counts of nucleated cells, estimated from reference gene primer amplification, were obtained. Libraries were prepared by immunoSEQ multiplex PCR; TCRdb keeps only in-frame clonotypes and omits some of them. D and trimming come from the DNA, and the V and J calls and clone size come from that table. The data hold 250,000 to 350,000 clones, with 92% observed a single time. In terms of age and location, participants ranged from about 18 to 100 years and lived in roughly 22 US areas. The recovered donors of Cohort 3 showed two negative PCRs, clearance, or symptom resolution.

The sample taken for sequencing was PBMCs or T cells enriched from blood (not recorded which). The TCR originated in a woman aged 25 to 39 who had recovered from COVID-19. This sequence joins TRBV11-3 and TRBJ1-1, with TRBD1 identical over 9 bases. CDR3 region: CASSPTGGTEAFF. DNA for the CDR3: TGTGCCAGCAGCCCGACAGGGGGCACTGAAGCTTTCTTT.